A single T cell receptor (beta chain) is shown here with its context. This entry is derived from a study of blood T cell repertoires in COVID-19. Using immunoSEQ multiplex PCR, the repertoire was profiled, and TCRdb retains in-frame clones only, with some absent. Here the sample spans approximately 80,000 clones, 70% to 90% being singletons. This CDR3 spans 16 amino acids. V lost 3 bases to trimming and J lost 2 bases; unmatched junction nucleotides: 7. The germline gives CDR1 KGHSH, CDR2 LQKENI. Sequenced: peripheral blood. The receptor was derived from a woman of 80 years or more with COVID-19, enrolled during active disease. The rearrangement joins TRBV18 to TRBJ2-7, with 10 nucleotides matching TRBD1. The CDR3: CASSPRAGTGAYEQYF. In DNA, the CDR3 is TGTGCCAGCTCACCCCGAGCCGGGACAGGGGCCTACGAGCAGTACTTC. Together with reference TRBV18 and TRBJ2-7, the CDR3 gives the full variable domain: NAGVMQNPRHLVRRRGQEARLRCSPMKGHSHVYWYRQLPEEGLKFMVYLQKENIIDESGMPKERFSAEFPKEGPSILRIQQVVRGDSAAYFCASSPRAGTGAYEQYFGPGTRLTVT.